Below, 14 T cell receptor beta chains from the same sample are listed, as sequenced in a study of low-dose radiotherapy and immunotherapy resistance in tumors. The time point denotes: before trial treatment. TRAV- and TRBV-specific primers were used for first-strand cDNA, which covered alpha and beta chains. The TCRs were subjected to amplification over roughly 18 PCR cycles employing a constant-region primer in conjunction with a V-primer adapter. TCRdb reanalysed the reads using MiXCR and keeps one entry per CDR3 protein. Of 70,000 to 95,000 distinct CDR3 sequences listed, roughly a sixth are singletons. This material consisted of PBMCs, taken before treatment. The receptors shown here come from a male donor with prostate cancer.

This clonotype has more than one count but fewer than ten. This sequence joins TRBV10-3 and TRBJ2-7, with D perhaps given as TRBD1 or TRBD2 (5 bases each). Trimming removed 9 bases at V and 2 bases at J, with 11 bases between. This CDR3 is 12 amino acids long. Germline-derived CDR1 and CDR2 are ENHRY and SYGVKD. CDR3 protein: CAMGDRTYEQYF. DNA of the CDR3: TGTGCCATGGGGGACCGAACCTACGAGCAGTACTTC.

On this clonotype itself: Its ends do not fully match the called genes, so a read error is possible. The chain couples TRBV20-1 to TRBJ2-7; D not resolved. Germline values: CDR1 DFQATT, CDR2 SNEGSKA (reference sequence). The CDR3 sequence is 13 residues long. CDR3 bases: TGCAGTGCTAGAGAAGGCGTAGATTACGGGCAGTACTTC. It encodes CSAREGVDYGQYF.

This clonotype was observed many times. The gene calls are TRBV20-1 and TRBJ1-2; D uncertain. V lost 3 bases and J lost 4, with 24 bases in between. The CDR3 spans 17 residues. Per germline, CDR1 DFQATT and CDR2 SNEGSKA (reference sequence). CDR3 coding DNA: TGCAGTGCTAGCTGGAGTAGTCTAGAGGAGGCCCTCTATGGCTACACCTTC. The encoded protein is CSASWSSLEEALYGYTF.

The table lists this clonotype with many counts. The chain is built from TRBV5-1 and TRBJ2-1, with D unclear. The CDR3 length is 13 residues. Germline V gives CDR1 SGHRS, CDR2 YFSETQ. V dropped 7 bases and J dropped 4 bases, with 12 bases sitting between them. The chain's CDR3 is CASGVEMYNEQFF. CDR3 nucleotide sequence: TGCGCCAGCGGGGTGGAGATGTACAATGAGCAGTTCTTC. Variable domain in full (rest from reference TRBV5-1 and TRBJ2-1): KAGVTQTPRYLIKTRGQQVTLSCSPISGHRSVSWYQQTPGQGLQFLFEYFSETQRNKGNFPGRFSGRQFSNSRSEMNVSTLELGDSALYLCASGVEMYNEQFFGPGTRLTVL.

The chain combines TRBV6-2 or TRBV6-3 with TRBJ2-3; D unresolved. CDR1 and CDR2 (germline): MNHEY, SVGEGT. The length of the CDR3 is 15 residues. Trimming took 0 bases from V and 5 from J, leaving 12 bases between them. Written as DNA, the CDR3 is TGTGCCAGCAGTTACTCCGGACCTTTCAGAGATACGCAGTATTTT. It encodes CASSYSGPFRDTQYF.

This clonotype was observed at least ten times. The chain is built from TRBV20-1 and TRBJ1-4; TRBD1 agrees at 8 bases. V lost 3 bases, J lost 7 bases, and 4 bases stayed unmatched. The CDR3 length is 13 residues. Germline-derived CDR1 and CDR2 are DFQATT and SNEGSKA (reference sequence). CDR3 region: CSARTGDGEKLFF. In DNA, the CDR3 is TGCAGTGCTAGGACAGGGGATGGTGAAAAACTGTTTTTT.

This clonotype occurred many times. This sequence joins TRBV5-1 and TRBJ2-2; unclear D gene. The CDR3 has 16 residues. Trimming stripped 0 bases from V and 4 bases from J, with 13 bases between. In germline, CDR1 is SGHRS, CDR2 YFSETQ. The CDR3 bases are TGCGCCAGCAGCTTGGATCCCCCTCAGACCACCGGGGAGCTGTTTTTT. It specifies CASSLDPPQTTGELFF.

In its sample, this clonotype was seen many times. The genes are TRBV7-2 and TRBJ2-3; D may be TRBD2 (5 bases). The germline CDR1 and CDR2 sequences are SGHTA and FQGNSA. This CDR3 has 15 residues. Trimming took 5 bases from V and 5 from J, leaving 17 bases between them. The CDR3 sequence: CASSATGILGDTQYF. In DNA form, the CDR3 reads TGTGCCAGCAGCGCGACGGGGATATTGGGAGATACGCAGTATTTT.

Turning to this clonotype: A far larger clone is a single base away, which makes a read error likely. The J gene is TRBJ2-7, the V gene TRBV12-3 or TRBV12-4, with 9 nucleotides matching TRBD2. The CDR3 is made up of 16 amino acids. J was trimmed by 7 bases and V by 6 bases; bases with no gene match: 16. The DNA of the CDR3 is TGTGCCAGCAGCCAAGGTGCGGGGGGGCCGGTCTATGAGCAGTACTTC. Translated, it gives CASSQGAGGPVYEQYF.

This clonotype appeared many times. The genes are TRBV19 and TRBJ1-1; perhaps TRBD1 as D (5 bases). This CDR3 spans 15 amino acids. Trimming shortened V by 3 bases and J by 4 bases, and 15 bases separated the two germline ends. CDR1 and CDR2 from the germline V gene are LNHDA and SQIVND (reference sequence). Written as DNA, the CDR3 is TGTGCCAGTAGTATGTGGGGGGAAGTGGGCACTGAAGCTTTCTTT. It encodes CASSMWGEVGTEAFF.

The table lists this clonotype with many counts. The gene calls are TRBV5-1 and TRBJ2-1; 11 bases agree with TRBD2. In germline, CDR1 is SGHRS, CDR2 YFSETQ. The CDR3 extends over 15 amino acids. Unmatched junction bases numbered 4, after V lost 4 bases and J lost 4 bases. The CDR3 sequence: CASSISGGAYNEQFF. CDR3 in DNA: TGCGCCAGCAGCATTAGCGGGGGGGCATACAATGAGCAGTTCTTC.

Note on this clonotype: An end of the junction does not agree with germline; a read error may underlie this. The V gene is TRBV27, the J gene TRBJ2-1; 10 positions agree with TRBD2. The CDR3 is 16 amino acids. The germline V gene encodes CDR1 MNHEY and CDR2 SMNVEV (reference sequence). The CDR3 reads CATSSMSSGGNNEQFF. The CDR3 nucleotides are TGTGCCACCAGTAGTATGTCTAGCGGGGGCAACAATGAGCAGTTCTTC.

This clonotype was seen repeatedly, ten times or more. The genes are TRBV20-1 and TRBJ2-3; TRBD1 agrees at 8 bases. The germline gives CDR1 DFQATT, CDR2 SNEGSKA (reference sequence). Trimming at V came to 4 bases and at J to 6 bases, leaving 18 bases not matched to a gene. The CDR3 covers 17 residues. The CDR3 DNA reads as TGCAGTGCTATGGACAGGGCCCGAGGGGGGCCTAGGGATACGCAGTATTTT. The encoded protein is CSAMDRARGGPRDTQYF.

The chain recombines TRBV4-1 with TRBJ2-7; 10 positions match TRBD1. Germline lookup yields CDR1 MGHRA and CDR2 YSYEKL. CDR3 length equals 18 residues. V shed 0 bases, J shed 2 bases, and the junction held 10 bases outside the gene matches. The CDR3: CASSQDLGTGVWAYEQYF. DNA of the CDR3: TGCGCCAGCAGCCAAGATCTTGGGACAGGGGTGTGGGCCTACGAGCAGTACTTC.